This T cell receptor beta chain was found in a study of human T cells and chemical hapten exposure. The CDR3 is 14 amino acids. The V end lost 5 bases, the J end lost 4 bases, and 12 bases lay between the germline ends. The germline CDR1 and CDR2 sequences are MNHEY and SMNVEV (reference sequence). The study, taken as a whole, reports: Sensitizing to DPC left TCRs with a frequency above 1 in 1000 unaltered.

Time point reported: patch test 3, about 24 weeks after DPC sensitization. Noted treatment: therapeutic diphenylcyclopropenone sensitization with weekly scalp DPC. TCRdb re-analysed the RACE reads in MiXCR, keeping a single row per CDR3 protein. The table lists roughly 62,000 distinct CDR3 sequences, around 12% of them singletons. Comment on this clonotype: Antigen unknown.

The V and J genes are TRBV27 and TRBJ1-3, with D maybe TRBD1 (5 bases). The receptor was derived from a man aged 25 to 45 with alopecia areata. Some clones in this sample may be carry-over from other donors' samples. The starting material was whole blood, obtained in connection with sensitization to the hapten diphenylcyclopropenone (DPC). The CDR3 sequence: CASSPGLGGNTIYF. CDR3 sequence (DNA): TGTGCCAGCAGTCCAGGGTTGGGCGGAAACACCATATATTTT.